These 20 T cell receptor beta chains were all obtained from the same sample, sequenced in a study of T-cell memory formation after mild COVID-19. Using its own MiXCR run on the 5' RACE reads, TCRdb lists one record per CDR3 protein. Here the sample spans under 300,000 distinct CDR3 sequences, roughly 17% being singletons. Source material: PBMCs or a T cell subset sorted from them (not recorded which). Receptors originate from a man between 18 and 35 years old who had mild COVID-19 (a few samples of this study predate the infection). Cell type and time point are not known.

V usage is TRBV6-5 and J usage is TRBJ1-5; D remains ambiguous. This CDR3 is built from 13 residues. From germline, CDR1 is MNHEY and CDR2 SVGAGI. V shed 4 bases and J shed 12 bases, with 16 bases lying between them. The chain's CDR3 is CASSFDPNLVQHF. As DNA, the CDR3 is TGTGCCAGCAGTTTTGACCCAAACTTAGTCCAGCATTTT.

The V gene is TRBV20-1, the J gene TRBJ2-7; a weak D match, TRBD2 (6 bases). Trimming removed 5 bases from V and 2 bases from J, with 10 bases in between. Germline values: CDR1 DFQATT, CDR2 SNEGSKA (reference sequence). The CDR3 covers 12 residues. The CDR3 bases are TGCAGTGCTTGGGACTCCACCTACGAGCAGTACTTC. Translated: CSAWDSTYEQYF.

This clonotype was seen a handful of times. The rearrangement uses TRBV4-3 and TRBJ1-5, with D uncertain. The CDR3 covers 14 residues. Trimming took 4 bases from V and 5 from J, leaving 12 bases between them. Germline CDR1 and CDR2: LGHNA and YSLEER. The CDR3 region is CASSRGIFDQPQHF. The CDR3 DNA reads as TGCGCCAGCAGCCGAGGGATTTTTGATCAGCCCCAGCATTTT.

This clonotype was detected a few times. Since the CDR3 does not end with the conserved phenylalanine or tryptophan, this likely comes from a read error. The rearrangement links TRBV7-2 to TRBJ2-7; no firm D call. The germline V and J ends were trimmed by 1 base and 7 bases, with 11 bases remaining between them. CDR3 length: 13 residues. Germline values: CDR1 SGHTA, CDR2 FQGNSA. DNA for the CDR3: TGTGCCAGCAGCTTAGAACGTCGTAAGGAGCAGTACATC. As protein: CASSLERRKEQYI.

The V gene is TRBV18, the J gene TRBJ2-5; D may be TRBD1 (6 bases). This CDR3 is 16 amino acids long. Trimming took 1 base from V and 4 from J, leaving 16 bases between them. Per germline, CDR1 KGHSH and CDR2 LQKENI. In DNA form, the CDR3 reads TGTGCCAGCTCACCACTTCTGGGGGCGCCGGGAGAGACCCAGTACTTC. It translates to CASSPLLGAPGETQYF.

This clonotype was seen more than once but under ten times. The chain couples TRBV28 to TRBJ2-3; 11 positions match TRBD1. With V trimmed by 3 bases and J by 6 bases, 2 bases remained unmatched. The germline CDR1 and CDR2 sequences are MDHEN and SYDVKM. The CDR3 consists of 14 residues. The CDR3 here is CASSFGQGADTQYF. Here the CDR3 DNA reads TGTGCCAGCAGTTTTGGACAGGGGGCTGATACGCAGTATTTT.

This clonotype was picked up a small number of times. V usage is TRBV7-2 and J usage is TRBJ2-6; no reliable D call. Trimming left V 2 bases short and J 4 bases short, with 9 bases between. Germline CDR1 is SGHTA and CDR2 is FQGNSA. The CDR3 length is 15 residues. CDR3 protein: CASSLFGWGANVLTF. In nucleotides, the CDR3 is TGTGCCAGCAGCTTATTCGGGTGGGGGGCCAACGTCCTGACTTTC.

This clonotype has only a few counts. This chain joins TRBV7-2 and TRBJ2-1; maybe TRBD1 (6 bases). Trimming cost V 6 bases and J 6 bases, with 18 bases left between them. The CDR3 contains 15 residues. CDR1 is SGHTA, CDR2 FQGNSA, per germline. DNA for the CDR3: TGTGCCAGCAGTCGGGGACACTCGGTCCTCAATGAGCAGTTCTTC. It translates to CASSRGHSVLNEQFF.

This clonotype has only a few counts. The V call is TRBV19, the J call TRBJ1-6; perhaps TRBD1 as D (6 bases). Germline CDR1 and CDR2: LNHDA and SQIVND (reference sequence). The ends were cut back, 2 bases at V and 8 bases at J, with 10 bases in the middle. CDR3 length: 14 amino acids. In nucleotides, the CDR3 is TGTGCCAGTAGTATAAAGTCAGGGGATTCACCCCTCCACTTT. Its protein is CASSIKSGDSPLHF.

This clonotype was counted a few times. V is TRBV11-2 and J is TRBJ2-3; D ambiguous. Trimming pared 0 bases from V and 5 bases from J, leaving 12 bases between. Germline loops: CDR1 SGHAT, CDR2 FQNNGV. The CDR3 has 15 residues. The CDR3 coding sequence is TGTGCCAGCAGCTTAGACTCAAGACGGATAGATACGCAGTATTTT. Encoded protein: CASSLDSRRIDTQYF.

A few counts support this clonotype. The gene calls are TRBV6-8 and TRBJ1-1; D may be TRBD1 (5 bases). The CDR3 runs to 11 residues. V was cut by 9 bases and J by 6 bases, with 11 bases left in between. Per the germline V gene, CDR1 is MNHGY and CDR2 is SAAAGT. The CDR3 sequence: CASTGAPEAFF. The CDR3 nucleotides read TGTGCCAGTACTGGGGCACCTGAAGCTTTCTTT.

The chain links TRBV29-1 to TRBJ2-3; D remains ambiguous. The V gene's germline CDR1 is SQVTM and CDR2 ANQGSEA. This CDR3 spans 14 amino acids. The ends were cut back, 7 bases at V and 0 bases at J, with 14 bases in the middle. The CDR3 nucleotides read TGCAGCGGGCTCTTGGTTACTAGCACAGATACGCAGTATTTT. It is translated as CSGLLVTSTDTQYF.

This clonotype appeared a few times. CDR3 protein: CASSLFGGLSYNEQFF. The CDR3 bases are TGTGCCAGCAGCTTATTTGGGGGGCTCTCCTACAATGAGCAGTTCTTC. The V gene is TRBV7-2, the J gene TRBJ2-1; D may correspond to TRBD1 or TRBD2 (6 bases each). CDR1 and CDR2 (germline): SGHTA, FQGNSA. Trimming shortened V by 2 bases and J by 0 bases, and 11 bases separated the two germline ends. CDR3 size: 16 residues.

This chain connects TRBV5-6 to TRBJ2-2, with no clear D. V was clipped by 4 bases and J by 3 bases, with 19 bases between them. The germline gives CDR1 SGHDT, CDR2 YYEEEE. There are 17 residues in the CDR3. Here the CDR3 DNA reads TGTGCCAGCAGCCTACTCTCCGGGTCTTCTTACACCGGGGAGCTGTTTTTT. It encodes CASSLLSGSSYTGELFF.

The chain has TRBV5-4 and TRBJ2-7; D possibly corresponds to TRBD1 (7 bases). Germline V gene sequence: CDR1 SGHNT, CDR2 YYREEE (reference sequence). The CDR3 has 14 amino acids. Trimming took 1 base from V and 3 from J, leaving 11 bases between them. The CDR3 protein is CASSLQGGGYEQYF. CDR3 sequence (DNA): TGTGCCAGCAGCTTGCAGGGGGGCGGCTACGAGCAGTACTTC.

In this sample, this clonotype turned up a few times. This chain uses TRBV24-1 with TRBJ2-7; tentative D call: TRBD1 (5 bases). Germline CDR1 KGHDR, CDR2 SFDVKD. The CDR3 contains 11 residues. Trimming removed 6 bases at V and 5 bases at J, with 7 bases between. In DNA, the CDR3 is TGTGCCACCAGTCAGGGTGACGAGCAGTACTTC. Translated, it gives CATSQGDEQYF.

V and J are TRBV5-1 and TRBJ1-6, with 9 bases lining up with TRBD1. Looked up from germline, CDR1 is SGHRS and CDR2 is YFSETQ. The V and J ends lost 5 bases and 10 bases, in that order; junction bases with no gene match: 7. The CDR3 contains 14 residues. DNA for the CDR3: TGCGCCAGCAGGACCGGGACAGGGAACTCACCCCTCCACTTT. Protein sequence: CASRTGTGNSPLHF.

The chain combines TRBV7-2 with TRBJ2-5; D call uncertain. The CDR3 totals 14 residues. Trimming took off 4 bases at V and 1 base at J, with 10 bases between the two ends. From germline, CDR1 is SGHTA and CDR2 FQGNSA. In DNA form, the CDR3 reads TGTGCCAGCAGCTCCACGGGCCTCCAAGAGACCCAGTACTTC. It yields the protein CASSSTGLQETQYF.

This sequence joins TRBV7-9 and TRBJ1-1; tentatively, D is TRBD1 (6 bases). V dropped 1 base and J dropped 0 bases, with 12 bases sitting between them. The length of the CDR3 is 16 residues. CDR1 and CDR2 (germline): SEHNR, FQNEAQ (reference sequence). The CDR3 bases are TGTGCCAGCAGCTTAGGACAGGTCATCTTGAACACTGAAGCTTTCTTT. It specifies CASSLGQVILNTEAFF.

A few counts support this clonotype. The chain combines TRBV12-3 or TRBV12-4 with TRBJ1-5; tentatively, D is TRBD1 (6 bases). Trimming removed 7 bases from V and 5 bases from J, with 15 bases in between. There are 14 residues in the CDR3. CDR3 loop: CASTNREGDQPQHF. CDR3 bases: TGTGCCAGCACCAACAGGGAAGGCGATCAGCCCCAGCATTTT.